This TCR beta chain was retrieved from a study of T cell responses to AZD1222 COVID-19 vaccine. Study overall: Second doses that came at about 4 or about 12 weeks were put together.

Notes on the study in general: Of the AZD1222 recipients, only 5 or 6 were seropositive at baseline. The donors showed a predominance of white British ancestry and of females, with possible underestimation of clonal diversity.

The germline V gene has CDR1 SGHRS and CDR2 YFSETQ. V lost 4 bases, J lost 5 bases, and 14 bases stayed unmatched. The CDR3 contains 17 residues. TCRdb keeps only in-frame clones here, not all; method: immunoSEQ multiplex PCR. Of approximately 190,000 clones in the sample, roughly 88% were seen once. Notes on this clone: The antigen is not known.

The rearrangement joins TRBV5-1 to TRBJ2-2; 7 bases fit TRBD1. This specimen consisted of peripheral blood, obtained on day 0 of AZD1222 vaccination. The origin of this receptor is an adult in good health. The CDR3 loop reads CASSEHIPGQRTGELFF. DNA of the CDR3: TGCGCCAGCAGCGAGCATATACCGGGACAGAGGACCGGGGAGCTGTTTTTT.